The 5 T cell receptor beta chains below were found in one sample sequenced in a study of blood T cell repertoires in COVID-19. Profiling relied on immunoSEQ multiplex PCR, and the TCRdb table lists in-frame clones only, not all of them. The sample shows more than 250,000 clones, 86% of them seen only once. Sequencing was performed on peripheral blood. These receptor sequences come from a woman between 25 and 40 years old who had recovered from COVID-19.

The chain couples TRBV27 to TRBJ1-5; D not certain. Germline V gives CDR1 MNHEY, CDR2 SMNVEV (reference sequence). The CDR3 has 16 amino acids. The V end was cut by 0 bases, the J end by 2 bases, with 11 bases between. CDR3 sequence reads: CASSLSSGVGNQPQHF. CDR3 nucleotides: TGTGCCAGCAGTTTATCATCCGGGGTCGGCAATCAGCCCCAGCATTTT.

This clone showed up just once. The chain uses TRBV7-9 and TRBJ2-5, with a tentative D call TRBD1 (6 bases). The length of the CDR3 is 13 residues. Germline loops: CDR1 SEHNR, CDR2 FQNEAQ (reference sequence). V lost 4 bases and J lost 4, with 10 bases in between. This CDR3 is CASSSQGRETQYF. The CDR3 region has the DNA TGTGCCAGCAGCTCCCAGGGGCGAGAGACCCAGTACTTC.

This chain's CDR3 is CASSDGSGGPSYEQYF. CDR3 sequence (DNA): TGTGCCAGCAGTGACGGTAGCGGGGGGCCTAGCTACGAGCAGTACTTC. The chain carries TRBV6-1 and TRBJ2-7; 10 bases map to TRBD2. Germline V CDR1 and CDR2: MNHNS, SASEGT. The CDR3 has 16 amino acids. Trimming cost V 3 bases and J 3 bases; bases outside gene matches: 8.

V is TRBV18 and J is TRBJ2-5; 9 bases fit TRBD1. Germline trimming cut 2 bases from V and 5 bases from J; bases unmatched to any gene: 6. The CDR3 runs 15 residues. The germline gives CDR1 KGHSH, CDR2 LQKENI. The CDR3 coding sequence is TGTGCCAGCTCACCAGGACAGGGGAATAAGGAGACCCAGTACTTC. This sequence encodes CASSPGQGNKETQYF.

The chain joins TRBV7-9 to TRBJ2-7; D not certain. CDR1 and CDR2 (germline): SEHNR, FQNEAQ (reference sequence). The V gene lost 3 bases and the J gene lost 2 bases, with 8 bases spanning the gap. This CDR3 has 13 residues. Here the CDR3 reads CASSFGTTYEQYF. The CDR3 coding sequence is TGTGCCAGCAGCTTTGGCACGACCTACGAGCAGTACTTC.